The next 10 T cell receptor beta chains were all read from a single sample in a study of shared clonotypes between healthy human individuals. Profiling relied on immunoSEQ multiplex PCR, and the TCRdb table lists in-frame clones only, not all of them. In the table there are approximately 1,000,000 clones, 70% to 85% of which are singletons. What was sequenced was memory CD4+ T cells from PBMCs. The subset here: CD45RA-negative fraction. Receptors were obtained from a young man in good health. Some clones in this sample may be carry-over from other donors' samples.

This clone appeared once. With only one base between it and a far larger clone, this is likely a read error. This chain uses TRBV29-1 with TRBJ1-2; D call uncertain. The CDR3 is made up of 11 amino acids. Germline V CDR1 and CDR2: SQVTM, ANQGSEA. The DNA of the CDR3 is TGCAGCGAGTCCTCAAACTGTGGCTACACCTTC. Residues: CSESSNCGYTF.

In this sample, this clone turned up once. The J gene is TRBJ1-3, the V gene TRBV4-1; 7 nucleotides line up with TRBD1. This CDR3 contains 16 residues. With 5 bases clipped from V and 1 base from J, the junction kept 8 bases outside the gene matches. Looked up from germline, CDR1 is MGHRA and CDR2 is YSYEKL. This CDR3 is CASSSMRGQSGNTIYF. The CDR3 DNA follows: TGCGCCAGCAGCAGCATGAGGGGACAGTCTGGAAACACCATATATTTT.

This chain's CDR3 is CASSLGGLAGGTDTQYF. Here the CDR3 DNA reads TGTGCCAGCAGCTTAGGGGGTCTAGCGGGAGGGACAGATACGCAGTATTTT. This chain joins TRBV11-2 and TRBJ2-3; TRBD2 matches 12 bases. V lost 1 base and J lost 3; bases outside the gene matches: 5. The CDR3 is made up of 17 amino acids. Germline V gives CDR1 SGHAT, CDR2 FQNNGV.

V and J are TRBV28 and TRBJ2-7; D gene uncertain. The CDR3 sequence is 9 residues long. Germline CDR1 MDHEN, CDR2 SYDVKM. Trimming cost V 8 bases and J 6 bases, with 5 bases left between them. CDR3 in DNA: TGTGCCAGCGGTACCGAGCAGTACTTC. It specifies CASGTEQYF.

CDR3 sequence reads: CASSPNDPLRVDNEKLFF. CDR3 nucleotides: TGTGCCAGCAGCCCGAACGACCCCTTACGAGTCGATAATGAAAAACTGTTTTTT. The gene calls are TRBV9 and TRBJ1-4, with D uncertain. The CDR3 spans 18 residues. The germline V and J ends were trimmed by 4 bases and 4 bases, with 23 bases remaining between them. The germline gives CDR1 SGDLS, CDR2 YYNGEE.

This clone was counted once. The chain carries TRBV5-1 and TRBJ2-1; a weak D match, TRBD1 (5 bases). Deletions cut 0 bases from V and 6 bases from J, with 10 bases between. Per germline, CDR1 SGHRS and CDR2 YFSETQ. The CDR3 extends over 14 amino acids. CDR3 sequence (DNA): TGCGCCAGCAGCTTGGGGGGCGGCTTCAATGAGCAGTTCTTC. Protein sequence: CASSLGGGFNEQFF.

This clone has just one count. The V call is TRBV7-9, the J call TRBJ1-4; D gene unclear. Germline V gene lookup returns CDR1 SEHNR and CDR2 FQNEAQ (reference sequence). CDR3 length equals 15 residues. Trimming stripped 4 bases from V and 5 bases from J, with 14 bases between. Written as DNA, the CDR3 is TGTGCCAGCAGCTCTGCTTCTGGCAGGAATGAAAAACTGTTTTTT. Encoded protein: CASSSASGRNEKLFF.

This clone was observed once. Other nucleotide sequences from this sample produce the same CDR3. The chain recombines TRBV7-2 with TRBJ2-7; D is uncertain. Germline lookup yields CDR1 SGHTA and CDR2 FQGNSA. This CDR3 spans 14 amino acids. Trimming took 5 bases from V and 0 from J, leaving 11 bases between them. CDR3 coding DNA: TGTGCCAGCAGCCCAAGAGGCGGCTCCTACGAGCAGTACTTC. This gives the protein CASSPRGGSYEQYF.

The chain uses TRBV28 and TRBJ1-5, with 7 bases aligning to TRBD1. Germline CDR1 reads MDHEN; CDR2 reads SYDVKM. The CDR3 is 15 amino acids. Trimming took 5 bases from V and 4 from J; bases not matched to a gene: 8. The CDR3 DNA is TGTGCCAGCAGTGAGACCGGGACAGAGAATCAGCCCCAGCATTTT. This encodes CASSETGTENQPQHF.

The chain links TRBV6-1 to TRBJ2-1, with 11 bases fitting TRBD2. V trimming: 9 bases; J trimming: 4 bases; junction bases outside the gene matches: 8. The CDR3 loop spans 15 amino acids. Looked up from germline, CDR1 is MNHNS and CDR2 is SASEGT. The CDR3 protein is CASMTGTSGYNEQFF. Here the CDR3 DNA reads TGTGCCAGTATGACCGGGACTAGCGGATACAATGAGCAGTTCTTC.